The T cell receptor (beta chain) described here comes from a study of identical twins. This clonotype was seen a handful of times. Its antigen is currently unknown. CDR3 length equals 15 residues. CDR1 is DFQATT and CDR2 is SNEGSKA in the germline V gene (reference sequence). V shed 0 bases and J shed 3 bases, with 12 bases lying between them. Study results and caveats: Low generation probability was overrepresented in out-of-frame alpha sequences shared by twins.

Template switching supplied a universal primer site; unique molecular identifiers were carried on the cDNA. TCRdb passed the 5' RACE reads through MiXCR, listing each CDR3 protein once. The table has about 520,000 distinct CDR3 sequences, about 20% seen once. These data were also filed under a second study, of T cells expressing NK-cell markers. Per that paper: HCMV seropositivity marked most of the eight sequenced donors; one was seronegative.

The receptor's source is a woman aged 18-29 years in good health. The V gene is TRBV20-1, the J gene TRBJ1-3; a possible D gene is TRBD1 (5 bases). Sequenced input: CD4+ T cells sorted from blood. The CDR3 reads CSARDAGRVGNTIYF. CDR3 nucleotide sequence: TGCAGTGCTAGAGATGCGGGCAGGGTTGGAAACACCATATATTTT.